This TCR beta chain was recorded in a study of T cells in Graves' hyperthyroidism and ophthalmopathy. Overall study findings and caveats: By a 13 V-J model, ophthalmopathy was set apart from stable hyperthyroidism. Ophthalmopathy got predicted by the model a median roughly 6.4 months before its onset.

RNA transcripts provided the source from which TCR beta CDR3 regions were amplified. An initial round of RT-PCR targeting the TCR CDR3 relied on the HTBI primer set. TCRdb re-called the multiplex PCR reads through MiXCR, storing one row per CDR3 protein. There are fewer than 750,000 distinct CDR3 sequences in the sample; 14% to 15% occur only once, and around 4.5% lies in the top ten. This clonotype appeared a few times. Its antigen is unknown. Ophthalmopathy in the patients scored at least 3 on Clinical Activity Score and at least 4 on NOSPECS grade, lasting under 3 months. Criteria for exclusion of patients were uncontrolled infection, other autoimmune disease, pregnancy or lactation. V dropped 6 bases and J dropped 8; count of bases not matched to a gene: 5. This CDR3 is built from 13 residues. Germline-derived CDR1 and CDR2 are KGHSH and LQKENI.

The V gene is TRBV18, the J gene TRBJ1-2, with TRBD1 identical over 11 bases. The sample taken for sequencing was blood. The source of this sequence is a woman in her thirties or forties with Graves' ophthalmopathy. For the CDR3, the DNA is TGTGCCAGCTCGGACAGGGGGCAAGTCGGCTACACCTTC. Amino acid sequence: CASSDRGQVGYTF. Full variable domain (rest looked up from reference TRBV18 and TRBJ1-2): NAGVMQNPRHLVRRRGQEARLRCSPMKGHSHVYWYRQLPEEGLKFMVYLQKENIIDESGMPKERFSAEFPKEGPSILRIQQVVRGDSAAYFCASSDRGQVGYTFGSGTRLTVV.